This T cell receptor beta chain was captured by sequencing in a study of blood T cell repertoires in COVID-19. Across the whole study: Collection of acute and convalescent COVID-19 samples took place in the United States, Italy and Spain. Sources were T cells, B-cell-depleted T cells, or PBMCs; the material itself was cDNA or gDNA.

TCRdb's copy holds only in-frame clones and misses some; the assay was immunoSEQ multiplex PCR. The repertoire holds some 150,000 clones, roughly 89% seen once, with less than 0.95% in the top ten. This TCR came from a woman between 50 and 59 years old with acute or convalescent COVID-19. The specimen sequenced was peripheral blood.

The CDR3 spells CASSFGDRGVYGYTF. CDR3 nucleotide sequence: TGTGCCAGCAGTTTTGGTGACAGGGGTGTATATGGCTACACCTTC. This chain links TRBV28 with TRBJ1-2, with 8 positions matching TRBD1. Trimming at V came to 3 bases and at J to 5 bases, leaving 8 bases not matched to a gene. The CDR3 extends over 15 amino acids. Germline CDR1 and CDR2: MDHEN and SYDVKM.